The rows below give T cell receptor beta chains drawn from one sample of a study of blood T cell repertoires in COVID-19. TCRdb's table, derived via immunoSEQ multiplex PCR, lists solely in-frame clones and lacks some. The table includes under 85,000 clones, roughly 89% detected once. The sequencing sample was made of peripheral blood. Every receptor here comes from a woman older than 75 with active or convalescent COVID-19. The CDR3 runs from the conserved cysteine through the conserved F or W. Fields, in order: CDR3 DNA, CDR3 protein, V gene, J gene, D gene, clone size. A D gene is named only where the DNA matches it firmly. Only some rows state a clone size, as once, few, many or a class for expanded clones.

CDR3 DNA: TGTGCCAGCAGCTTAAGCTTAGGGACAGGGGCCTACGAGCAGTACTTC
CDR3 protein: CASSLSLGTGAYEQYF
V gene: TRBV7-8
J gene: TRBJ2-7
D gene: TRBD1
clone size: NA

CDR3 DNA: TGTGCCAGCAGCCGGACAGGGACAGGGTACAATGAGCAGTTCTTC
CDR3 protein: CASSRTGTGYNEQFF
V gene: TRBV6-2/TRBV6-3
J gene: TRBJ2-1
D gene: TRBD1
clone size: NA

CDR3 DNA: TGTGCCAGCAGCTTAGAAGGGGCTGGGCAGTATTTT
CDR3 protein: CASSLEGAGQYF
V gene: TRBV7-9
J gene: TRBJ2-3
D gene: NA
clone size: NA

CDR3 DNA: TGTGCCAGCAGCTTAGGCGGGGGATTCGCTGAAGCTTTCTTT
CDR3 protein: CASSLGGGFAEAFF
V gene: TRBV7-2
J gene: TRBJ1-1
D gene: NA
clone size: NA

CDR3 DNA: TGTGCCAGCAGTCCCCAACTCCACTTT
CDR3 protein: CASSPQLHF
V gene: TRBV27
J gene: TRBJ1-6
D gene: NA
clone size: once

CDR3 DNA: TGTGCCAGCTCACCTGGGAGAAACACTGAAGCTTTCTTT
CDR3 protein: CASSPGRNTEAFF
V gene: TRBV18
J gene: TRBJ1-1
D gene: NA
clone size: once

CDR3 DNA: TGTGCCACCAGCCCCCGGCAGGCCCAAGAGACCCAGTACTTC
CDR3 protein: CATSPRQAQETQYF
V gene: TRBV15
J gene: TRBJ2-5
D gene: NA
clone size: NA

CDR3 DNA: TGTGCCAGCAGCCCCACCAGGGGGCCCGGAGATACGCAGTATTTT
CDR3 protein: CASSPTRGPGDTQYF
V gene: TRBV9
J gene: TRBJ2-3
D gene: TRBD1
clone size: NA

CDR3 DNA: TGCGCCAGCAGCCCCTCCCGGGGCATCGGGACTAGCGGGGAGCTGTTTTTT
CDR3 protein: CASSPSRGIGTSGELFF
V gene: TRBV5-1
J gene: TRBJ2-2
D gene: TRBD2
clone size: NA

CDR3 DNA: TGTGCCAGCAGTTACTCGTCAACTTCAGGGAATTCACCCCTCCACTTT
CDR3 protein: CASSYSSTSGNSPLHF
V gene: TRBV6-2/TRBV6-3
J gene: TRBJ1-6
D gene: NA
clone size: NA

CDR3 DNA: TGTGCCAGCAGCTTGGAAGGCGGCGGAAAGTATAATTCACCCCTCCACTTT
CDR3 protein: CASSLEGGGKYNSPLHF
V gene: TRBV5-4
J gene: TRBJ1-6
D gene: NA
clone size: NA

CDR3 DNA: TGTGCCAGCAGTCCACGATGGGGCTCTGAAGCTTTCTTT
CDR3 protein: CASSPRWGSEAFF
V gene: TRBV7-2
J gene: TRBJ1-1
D gene: NA
clone size: NA

CDR3 DNA: TGTGCCAGCAGCTTAGGGCAAAACACTGAAGCTTTCTTT
CDR3 protein: CASSLGQNTEAFF
V gene: TRBV7-9
J gene: TRBJ1-1
D gene: NA
clone size: NA

CDR3 DNA: TGTGCCAGCAGGTCTAGCGGGGGCACAGATACGCAGTATTTT
CDR3 protein: CASRSSGGTDTQYF
V gene: TRBV6-5
J gene: TRBJ2-3
D gene: TRBD2
clone size: NA

CDR3 DNA: TGTGCCGCCCGGGGGACCCAGGGGGCGGCCGGGGAGCTGTTTTTT
CDR3 protein: CAARGTQGAAGELFF
V gene: TRBV10-3
J gene: TRBJ2-2
D gene: TRBD1
clone size: NA

CDR3 DNA: TGTGCCAGCAGCCGATCGGGCTCCTACGAGCAGTACTTC
CDR3 protein: CASSRSGSYEQYF
V gene: TRBV3-1/TRBV3-2
J gene: TRBJ2-7
D gene: NA
clone size: NA

CDR3 DNA: TGCGCCAGCAGCCCGGGACAGCTGGCAACTAATGAAAAACTGTTTTTT
CDR3 protein: CASSPGQLATNEKLFF
V gene: TRBV4-1
J gene: TRBJ1-4
D gene: TRBD1
clone size: few

CDR3 DNA: TGTGCCATCAGTGATCACCAACGGGAGACCCAGTACTTC
CDR3 protein: CAISDHQRETQYF
V gene: TRBV10-3
J gene: TRBJ2-5
D gene: NA
clone size: NA

CDR3 DNA: TGTGCCTGGAGTCCCGACAGGGGCCACGAGCAGTACTTC
CDR3 protein: CAWSPDRGHEQYF
V gene: TRBV30
J gene: TRBJ2-7
D gene: TRBD1
clone size: NA

CDR3 DNA: TGTGCCTGGAGTAGGGGACAGGGGGCCCAGCCCCAGCATTTT
CDR3 protein: CAWSRGQGAQPQHF
V gene: TRBV30
J gene: TRBJ1-5
D gene: TRBD1
clone size: NA

CDR3 DNA: TGTGCCAGCAGCTTAGGGCGGGCCGAGGTGGGCTATGGCTACACCTTC
CDR3 protein: CASSLGRAEVGYGYTF
V gene: TRBV7-2
J gene: TRBJ1-2
D gene: NA
clone size: NA

CDR3 DNA: TGTGCCAGCAGCTGGTCGTCAGGGTACGAGCAGTACTTC
CDR3 protein: CASSWSSGYEQYF
V gene: TRBV7-9
J gene: TRBJ2-7
D gene: NA
clone size: NA

CDR3 DNA: TGTGCCAGCAGCTTGCTGCTAGCGGGGGCCGCCTACGAGCAGTACTTC
CDR3 protein: CASSLLLAGAAYEQYF
V gene: TRBV5-4
J gene: TRBJ2-7
D gene: TRBD2
clone size: once

CDR3 DNA: TGCGCCAGCAGGCGACTAGCGGGGGTTCGCCGGGCAGATACGCAGTATTTT
CDR3 protein: CASRRLAGVRRADTQYF
V gene: TRBV4-1
J gene: TRBJ2-3
D gene: TRBD2
clone size: NA

CDR3 DNA: TGTGCCAGCAGTAAAACAGGGGGCGGTCATGGCTACACCTTC
CDR3 protein: CASSKTGGGHGYTF
V gene: TRBV6-5
J gene: TRBJ1-2
D gene: TRBD1
clone size: NA

CDR3 DNA: TGTGCCAGCAGCCCTCTGAGGGTCTTGATGGCCGGGGAGCTGTTTTTT
CDR3 protein: CASSPLRVLMAGELFF
V gene: TRBV6-2/TRBV6-3
J gene: TRBJ2-2
D gene: NA
clone size: NA

CDR3 DNA: TGTGCCAGCAGTTACCCCATGTCTGGAGGTGCGGAGACCCAGTACTTC
CDR3 protein: CASSYPMSGGAETQYF
V gene: TRBV6-5
J gene: TRBJ2-5
D gene: NA
clone size: NA

CDR3 DNA: TGTGCCTGGAGCCGTAACAGGGACTATAATTCACCCCTCCACTTT
CDR3 protein: CAWSRNRDYNSPLHF
V gene: TRBV30
J gene: TRBJ1-6
D gene: NA
clone size: once

CDR3 DNA: TGTGCCTGGAGTGTACTGCGGGGGAACACCGGGGAGCTGTTTTTT
CDR3 protein: CAWSVLRGNTGELFF
V gene: TRBV30
J gene: TRBJ2-2
D gene: NA
clone size: NA

CDR3 DNA: TGTGCCAGCAGAACCGGACTAGTTCGGGATACGCAGTATTTT
CDR3 protein: CASRTGLVRDTQYF
V gene: TRBV5-6
J gene: TRBJ2-3
D gene: TRBD2
clone size: NA

CDR3 DNA: TGTGCCAGCAGTTACTCCGGGGGAGGGACAGATACGCAGTATTTT
CDR3 protein: CASSYSGGGTDTQYF
V gene: TRBV6-7
J gene: TRBJ2-3
D gene: TRBD2
clone size: NA

CDR3 DNA: TGTGCCAGCAGCCTGGTTCGGGGACTAGTGAATGAGCAGTTCTTC
CDR3 protein: CASSLVRGLVNEQFF
V gene: TRBV5-5
J gene: TRBJ2-1
D gene: TRBD2
clone size: NA

CDR3 DNA: TGTGCCAGCCAACATGGGGGACAGGGCAATCAGCCCCAGCATTTT
CDR3 protein: CASQHGGQGNQPQHF
V gene: TRBV28
J gene: TRBJ1-5
D gene: TRBD1
clone size: NA

CDR3 DNA: TGTGCCAGCTCACCGAGTCGTGTTACCGGTCAGCCCCAGCATTTT
CDR3 protein: CASSPSRVTGQPQHF
V gene: TRBV18
J gene: TRBJ1-5
D gene: NA
clone size: NA

CDR3 DNA: TGTGCCAGCAGCTCCGGGGTGGGCACTGAAGCTTTCTTT
CDR3 protein: CASSSGVGTEAFF
V gene: TRBV7-3
J gene: TRBJ1-1
D gene: NA
clone size: NA

CDR3 DNA: TGCGCCAGCAGCTTGGATACCGGGTCTGGAAACACCATATATTTT
CDR3 protein: CASSLDTGSGNTIYF
V gene: TRBV5-1
J gene: TRBJ1-3
D gene: NA
clone size: NA

CDR3 DNA: TGTGCCAGCAGTTTGGGCCCTTCACCCCTCCACTTT
CDR3 protein: CASSLGPSPLHF
V gene: TRBV28
J gene: TRBJ1-6
D gene: NA
clone size: once

CDR3 DNA: TGTGCCAGCAGCCATAGGGGTAATTCACCCCTCCACTTT
CDR3 protein: CASSHRGNSPLHF
V gene: TRBV3-1/TRBV3-2
J gene: TRBJ1-6
D gene: NA
clone size: NA

CDR3 DNA: TGTGCCAGCAGGGGGACAGGGGCAGGGGAAAAACTGTTTTTT
CDR3 protein: CASRGTGAGEKLFF
V gene: TRBV2
J gene: TRBJ1-4
D gene: TRBD1
clone size: NA

CDR3 DNA: TGTGCCAGCAGGGTTGGGACAGCTAATGAAAAACTGTTTTTT
CDR3 protein: CASRVGTANEKLFF
V gene: TRBV2
J gene: TRBJ1-4
D gene: TRBD1
clone size: NA

CDR3 DNA: TGCGCCAGCAGTTGGGGGCTGAATGAGCAGTTCTTC
CDR3 protein: CASSWGLNEQFF
V gene: TRBV5-1
J gene: TRBJ2-1
D gene: NA
clone size: few

CDR3 DNA: TGTGCCAGCAGCAAAACGGGAGCTAGCGGGGGGGGACAAGAGACCCAGTACTTC
CDR3 protein: CASSKTGASGGGQETQYF
V gene: TRBV21-1
J gene: TRBJ2-5
D gene: NA
clone size: few

CDR3 DNA: TGCGCCAGCAGCGCGGACAGTACCTACAATGAGCAGTTCTTC
CDR3 protein: CASSADSTYNEQFF
V gene: TRBV5-1
J gene: TRBJ2-1
D gene: NA
clone size: NA

CDR3 DNA: TGTGCCAGCAGGGACAGGGTTGGCTATGGCTACACCTTC
CDR3 protein: CASRDRVGYGYTF
V gene: TRBV6-6
J gene: TRBJ1-2
D gene: TRBD1
clone size: NA

CDR3 DNA: TGTGCCAGCAGACCGGGACAGACGAACACTGAAGCTTTCTTT
CDR3 protein: CASRPGQTNTEAFF
V gene: TRBV28
J gene: TRBJ1-1
D gene: TRBD1
clone size: NA

CDR3 DNA: TGTGCCAGTAGTCCCCGGACTTTCTATACGCAGTATTTT
CDR3 protein: CASSPRTFYTQYF
V gene: TRBV19
J gene: TRBJ2-3
D gene: NA
clone size: NA

CDR3 DNA: TGCGCCAGCAGCTCTTGGCAGGGTGGCTATGGCTACACCTTC
CDR3 protein: CASSSWQGGYGYTF
V gene: TRBV5-1
J gene: TRBJ1-2
D gene: NA
clone size: few

CDR3 DNA: TGTGCCAGCAGACGACGACTAGCGGGCGATGAGCAGTTCTTC
CDR3 protein: CASRRRLAGDEQFF
V gene: TRBV27
J gene: TRBJ2-1
D gene: TRBD2
clone size: NA

CDR3 DNA: TGTGCCAGCAGTGGAACAGGGGGGGAAGATTCACCCCTCCACTTT
CDR3 protein: CASSGTGGEDSPLHF
V gene: TRBV28
J gene: TRBJ1-6
D gene: TRBD1
clone size: NA

CDR3 DNA: TGCGCCAGCAGCTCCCAGACAGGGGGCTTCTACGAGCAGTACTTC
CDR3 protein: CASSSQTGGFYEQYF
V gene: TRBV5-1
J gene: TRBJ2-7
D gene: TRBD1
clone size: NA

CDR3 DNA: TGTGCCAGCAGCCAAGATCGACAGGGCCCTGGAAACACCATATATTTT
CDR3 protein: CASSQDRQGPGNTIYF
V gene: TRBV4-2
J gene: TRBJ1-3
D gene: TRBD1
clone size: once

CDR3 DNA: TGTGCCAGCAGTTCCTGGAGAGGGTTGAACACTGAAGCTTTCTTT
CDR3 protein: CASSSWRGLNTEAFF
V gene: TRBV6-5
J gene: TRBJ1-1
D gene: NA
clone size: NA

CDR3 DNA: TGCAGCGTTGCGGCCACTAGCGGTGCCGGGGAGCTGTTTTTT
CDR3 protein: CSVAATSGAGELFF
V gene: TRBV29-1
J gene: TRBJ2-2
D gene: TRBD2
clone size: NA